Listed below are T cell receptor beta chains from one sample, sequenced in a study of blood T cell repertoires in COVID-19. The repertoire was sequenced with immunoSEQ multiplex PCR; TCRdb's copy has only in-frame clones and lacks some. This repertoire shows 150,000 to 200,000 clones, less than 90% found once; its top ten account for 1.2%. The sequencing input was PBMCs or T cells enriched from blood (not recorded which). The source of these receptors is a human donor with acute COVID-19. The donor label of this sample is uncertain. CDR3s include the opening cysteine and the closing phenylalanine or tryptophan. The D gene is left open where the match is weak. Part of the rows lack a size; the others show once, few, many or a class for expanded clones.

v_call	d_call	clone_size	j_call	cdr3_nt	cdr3_aa
TRBV25-1	NA	NA	TRBJ1-3	TGTGCCAGCCTAGGAAACACCATATATTTT	CASLGNTIYF
TRBV3-1/TRBV3-2	TRBD2	NA	TRBJ2-5	TGTGCCAGCAGCCAAGATAGAGCGGGGGGGGAGACCCAGTACTTC	CASSQDRAGGETQYF
TRBV6-1	TRBD1	few	TRBJ1-1	TGTGCCAGCAGTGAAATCGACAGGGTGGGCCCTGAAGCTTTCTTT	CASSEIDRVGPEAFF
TRBV11-3	TRBD1	NA	TRBJ2-7	TGTGCCAGCAGCTTAGGGGGACAGGACTCCTACGAGCAGTACTTC	CASSLGGQDSYEQYF
TRBV12-3/TRBV12-4	TRBD1	NA	TRBJ2-1	TGTGCCAGCAGCTCGACAGGGGACAATGAGCAGTTCTTC	CASSSTGDNEQFF
TRBV3-1/TRBV3-2	TRBD2	NA	TRBJ2-3	TGTGCCAGCAGCAGAGCGGGGGGGGTGGCAGATACGCAGTATTTT	CASSRAGGVADTQYF
TRBV29-1	NA	NA	TRBJ2-5	TGCAGCGTTGGAGTTTCGAGGGAGACCCAGTACTTC	CSVGVSRETQYF
TRBV27	TRBD1	NA	TRBJ2-7	TGTGCCAGCAGTTTATCAGGCAGGGGGTTTGGCTACGAGCAGTACTTC	CASSLSGRGFGYEQYF
TRBV18	TRBD1	NA	TRBJ1-2	TGTGCCAGCTCACCTCTGGACAGGGAGGACTATGGCTACACCTTC	CASSPLDREDYGYTF
TRBV6-5	NA	NA	TRBJ2-2	TGTGCCAGCAGTTATTCACAGGTCACCGGGGAGCTGTTTTTT	CASSYSQVTGELFF
TRBV7-3	TRBD1	NA	TRBJ2-1	TGTGCCAGCAGCTTAACGGGACAGCTCGAGCAGTTCTTC	CASSLTGQLEQFF
TRBV7-2	TRBD2	NA	TRBJ2-7	TGTGCCAGCAGCTCAAGGACTAGCGGGTCCTACGAGCAGTACTTC	CASSSRTSGSYEQYF
TRBV18	TRBD2	NA	TRBJ2-3	TGTGCCAGCCGCCCCATCCCCGGGGGGGGCACAGATACGCAGTATTTT	CASRPIPGGGTDTQYF
TRBV19	NA	NA	TRBJ2-3	TGTGCCAGTAGTCCAAGCACAGATACGCAGTATTTT	CASSPSTDTQYF
TRBV6-4	NA	NA	TRBJ2-3	TGTGCCAGTTCCCCCCAGGTTTACGATACGCAGTATTTT	CASSPQVYDTQYF
TRBV28	NA	NA	TRBJ2-3	TGTGCCAGCAGTAGGGACTTCACAGATACGCAGTATTTT	CASSRDFTDTQYF
TRBV24-1	TRBD2	NA	TRBJ2-1	TGTGCCACCGAGCAGCGGGGGGGCCACAATGAGCAGTTCTTC	CATEQRGGHNEQFF
TRBV5-7	TRBD1	NA	TRBJ2-7	TGTGCCAGCAGGCCGAGACAGGGAAATATCTACGAGCAGTACTTC	CASRPRQGNIYEQYF